Listed here are 17 T cell receptor beta chains from one sample, sequenced in a study of shared clonotypes between healthy human individuals. Positive CCR7 selection of CD45RO-negative cells yielded the naive CD8 cells, and terminally differentiated effector memory CD45RA+ cells were excluded. The table came from immunoSEQ multiplex PCR; TCRdb's copy has only in-frame clones and leaves some out. This sample carries roughly 890,000 clones, around 93% of them seen once, and the ten largest clones take approximately 25%. Sequencing used naive CD8+ T cells sorted from blood. The receptors stem from a man aged 25-40 years in good health.

A single count supports this clone. The CDR3 nucleotides are TGTGCCAGCAGCGGGACAGGGTATGAGCAGTTCTTC. This codes for CASSGTGYEQFF. V gene TRBV5-4 combines with J gene TRBJ2-1, with 9 bases fitting TRBD1. V dropped 4 bases and J dropped 8; count of bases not matched to a gene: 1. The CDR3 consists of 12 residues. Per the germline V gene, CDR1 is SGHNT and CDR2 is YYREEE (reference sequence). Variable domain in full (rest from reference TRBV5-4 and TRBJ2-1): ETGVTQSPTHLIKTRGQQVTLRCSSQSGHNTVSWYQQALGQGPQFIFQYYREEENGRGNFPPRFSGLQFPNYSSELNVNALELDDSALYLCASSGTGYEQFFGPGTRLTVL.

The chain links TRBV6-5 to TRBJ2-7; perhaps TRBD2 as D (7 bases). Trimming took off 2 bases at V and 1 base at J, with 12 bases between the two ends. The CDR3 covers 15 residues. Germline V gene data show CDR1 as MNHEY and CDR2 as SVGAGI. CDR3 region: CASSYGQRGSYEQYF. CDR3 nucleotides: TGTGCCAGCAGTTACGGACAGCGGGGATCCTACGAGCAGTACTTC.

V gene TRBV19 combines with J gene TRBJ1-2; D is uncertain. Germline V gene data show CDR1 as LNHDA and CDR2 as SQIVND (reference sequence). Trimming removed 6 bases from V and 3 bases from J, with 5 bases in between. The CDR3 is made up of 11 amino acids. The CDR3 nucleotides read TGTGCCAGTAGCGAGGACTATGGCTACACCTTC. This encodes CASSEDYGYTF.

The gene calls are TRBV19 and TRBJ1-2, with a weak D call TRBD1 (5 bases). Per germline, CDR1 LNHDA and CDR2 SQIVND (reference sequence). V was trimmed by 7 bases and J by 7 bases, leaving 10 bases between them. The CDR3 loop spans 11 amino acids. The CDR3 loop is CASTGTSGYTF. The CDR3 nucleotides are TGTGCCAGTACAGGGACCTCTGGCTACACCTTC.

The chain combines TRBV7-2 with TRBJ2-1; D may be TRBD1 or TRBD2 (6 bases each). The CDR3 extends over 15 amino acids. Per germline, CDR1 SGHTA and CDR2 FQGNSA. V was clipped by 9 bases and J by 4 bases, with 19 bases between them. As DNA, the CDR3 is TGTGCCAGTGGGGAGGTTCAGGGGTTTTACAATGAGCAGTTCTTC. Its translation: CASGEVQGFYNEQFF.

The chain has TRBV7-9 and TRBJ1-5; D call uncertain. V shed 2 bases and J shed 0 bases, with 11 bases lying between them. This CDR3 is built from 16 residues. Germline CDR1 SEHNR, CDR2 FQNEAQ (reference sequence). The CDR3, as DNA: TGTGCCAGCAGCTTAACAACAGTATATAGCAATCAGCCCCAGCATTTT. Its protein product is CASSLTTVYSNQPQHF.

The genes are TRBV7-9 and TRBJ2-6; D ambiguous. The V gene lost 5 bases and the J gene lost 4 bases, with 15 bases spanning the gap. The germline V gene has CDR1 SEHNR and CDR2 FQNEAQ (reference sequence). The CDR3 extends over 16 amino acids. CDR3 nucleotide sequence: TGTGCCAGCAGCCCCCCCCGGGCCTCCGGGGCCAACGTCCTGACTTTC. As protein: CASSPPRASGANVLTF.

This chain uses TRBV7-2 with TRBJ2-7; 10 bases fit TRBD2. After removal of 5 bases from V and 4 bases from J, the junction contained 8 bases not matched to a gene. In germline, CDR1 is SGHTA, CDR2 FQGNSA. The CDR3 loop spans 15 amino acids. This CDR3 is CASSRRLAGVYEQYF. CDR3 coding DNA: TGTGCCAGCAGCCGCCGGCTAGCGGGAGTTTACGAGCAGTACTTC.

J is TRBJ2-3 and V is TRBV4-3; TRBD2 matches at 12 bases. The V and J ends lost 4 bases and 1 base, in that order; junction bases with no gene match: 6. This CDR3 is 17 amino acids long. CDR1 LGHNA and CDR2 YSLEER come from the germline V gene. The chain's CDR3 is CASSPRLAGDGTDTQYF. CDR3 sequence (DNA): TGCGCCAGCAGCCCTCGACTAGCGGGAGACGGCACAGATACGCAGTATTTT.

This chain connects TRBV11-2 to TRBJ2-7; possibly TRBD1 for D (5 bases). Trimming cost V 3 bases and J 4 bases, with 19 bases left between them. The CDR3 loop spans 16 amino acids. Germline values: CDR1 SGHAT, CDR2 FQNNGV. The CDR3: CASSFQGREYQYEQYF. For the CDR3, the DNA is TGTGCCAGCAGCTTCCAGGGCCGAGAATACCAATACGAGCAGTACTTC.

The chain carries TRBV28 and TRBJ1-3; D call uncertain. V was shortened by 3 bases and J by 0 bases, with 6 bases between the two germline ends. The CDR3 is 14 residues long. CDR1 is MDHEN, CDR2 SYDVKM, per germline. CDR3 in amino acids: CASSFANSGNTIYF. The CDR3 DNA reads as TGTGCCAGCAGTTTTGCCAACTCTGGAAACACCATATATTTT.

This chain uses TRBV28 with TRBJ2-7; 11 bases map to TRBD2. Per the germline V gene, CDR1 is MDHEN and CDR2 is SYDVKM. The CDR3 has 16 amino acids. Trimming at V came to 4 bases and at J to 4 bases, leaving 9 bases not matched to a gene. CDR3 amino acids: CASSWATSGRTYEQYF. In nucleotides, the CDR3 is TGTGCCAGCAGTTGGGCTACTAGCGGGAGAACTTACGAGCAGTACTTC.

The chain has TRBV28 and TRBJ1-2, with a possible D match to TRBD1 (5 bases). The CDR3 extends over 13 amino acids. CDR1 MDHEN and CDR2 SYDVKM come from the germline V gene. Deletions cut 2 bases from V and 4 bases from J, with 8 bases between. CDR3 coding DNA: TGTGCCAGCAGTTTAGGGGGGACCTATGGCTACACCTTC. Its protein is CASSLGGTYGYTF.

The V gene is TRBV6-1, the J gene TRBJ1-5; D is unresolved. The CDR3 is made up of 16 amino acids. Germline CDR1 and CDR2: MNHNS and SASEGT. Deletions cut 3 bases from V and 0 bases from J, with 12 bases between. CDR3 region: CASSDSSGYSNQPQHF. CDR3 DNA sequence: TGTGCCAGCAGTGACAGTTCAGGCTATAGCAATCAGCCCCAGCATTTT.

For this clone: A read error is likely here: a far larger clone is one base away. Other DNA sequences in this sample translate to the same CDR3. The CDR3 protein is CASSPSGRIYEQYF. For the CDR3, the DNA is TGTGCCAGCAGCCCTAGCGGGAGGATCTACGAGCAGTACTTC. The rearrangement links TRBV14 to TRBJ2-7, with 11 bases fitting TRBD2. V lost 4 bases, J lost 3 bases, and 2 bases stayed unmatched. From germline, CDR1 is SGHDN and CDR2 FVKESK. This CDR3 contains 14 residues.

CDR3 residues: CASPPPSGLTYNEQFF. As DNA, the CDR3 is TGTGCCAGCCCCCCTCCCAGCGGGCTTACCTACAATGAGCAGTTCTTC. The J gene is TRBJ2-1, the V gene TRBV7-9; D perhaps matches TRBD2 (6 bases). This CDR3 comprises 16 residues. Germline V gene sequence: CDR1 SEHNR, CDR2 FQNEAQ (reference sequence). Trimming pared 8 bases from V and 2 bases from J, leaving 19 bases between.

Concerning this clone: A much more abundant neighbour one base away suggests this may be a read error. This same CDR3 is encoded by further DNA sequences in the sample. This sequence joins TRBV5-5 and TRBJ2-3; D gene uncertain. The V and J ends lost 1 base and 3 bases respectively, with 0 bases between them. Germline assignment: CDR1 SGHKS and CDR2 YYEKEE (reference sequence). The CDR3 has 11 amino acids. This CDR3 reads CASSLTDTQYF. Here the CDR3 DNA reads TGTGCCAGCAGCTTGACAGATACGCAGTATTTT.